Sequencing of this T cell receptor beta chain was carried out in a study of T cell responses to AZD1222 COVID-19 vaccine. Concerning this clone itself: No antigen is known for it.

Libraries were prepared by immunoSEQ multiplex PCR; TCRdb keeps only in-frame clonotypes and omits some of them. Here the sample spans about 150,000 clones, over 85% being singletons. Germline V gene lookup returns CDR1 LNHDA and CDR2 SQIVND (reference sequence). The V and J ends lost 2 bases and 2 bases respectively, with 9 bases between them. The CDR3 totals 14 residues. Study findings and constraints: Vaccination with two AZD1222 doses was followed by a rise in Spike-specific TCR breadth and depth. Mostly white British, mostly female donors; authors suggested clonal diversity may be underestimated. Baseline seropositives among AZD1222 recipients totaled only 6 or 7.

The sequences come from peripheral blood, collected on day 0 of AZD1222 vaccination. The TCR sequence derives from an adult in good health. The chain links TRBV19 to TRBJ1-1; D remains unclear. CDR3 nucleotides: TGTGCCAGTAGTATACTGGGTTTAAACACTGAAGCTTTCTTT. Residues: CASSILGLNTEAFF. Full variable domain (missing parts from reference TRBV19 and TRBJ1-1): DGGITQSPKYLFRKEGQNVTLSCEQNLNHDAMYWYRQDPGQGLRLIYYSQIVNDFQKGDIAEGYSVSREKKESFPLTVTSAQKNPTAFYLCASSILGLNTEAFFGQGTRLTVV.